A selection of T cell receptor beta chains follows, all from one sample in a study of T cells in Graves' hyperthyroidism and ophthalmopathy. MiXCR, run by TCRdb on the multiplex PCR reads, gives a single entry per CDR3 protein. The sample carries about 290,000 distinct CDR3 sequences, approximately 16% recorded once. The sequencing input was blood. The receptors here all came from a man aged 30 to 45 with Graves' hyperthyroidism. The CDR3 runs from the conserved cysteine through the conserved F or W. Fields, in order: V gene, CDR3 length, clone size, J gene, D gene, CDR3 protein, CDR3 DNA. A D gene is named only where the DNA matches it firmly. Where a row states a size, it is once, few, many or the class of an expanded clone; other rows omit it.

TRBV5-1	15	many	TRBJ2-1	TRBD2	CASSLPTSAYNEQFF	TGCGCCAGCAGCTTGCCGACTAGCGCCTACAATGAGCAGTTCTTC
TRBV2	14	many	TRBJ1-1	.	CASSVDVGPTEAFF	TGTGCCAGCAGTGTTGACGTAGGCCCAACTGAAGCTTTCTTT
TRBV4-1	16	.	TRBJ2-1	.	CASSQERQFTHNEQFF	TGCGCCAGCAGCCAAGAAAGACAGTTCACCCACAATGAGCAGTTCTTC
TRBV15	14	many	TRBJ2-3	.	CATSSRSVPDTQYF	TGTGCCACCAGCAGTCGAAGTGTCCCAGATACGCAGTATTTT
TRBV11-2	14	many	TRBJ1-4	.	CASRLQGGYEKLFF	TGTGCCAGCAGGCTACAGGGAGGGTATGAAAAACTGTTTTTT
TRBV20-1	15	many	TRBJ2-7	TRBD2	CSARDVREGPNEQYF	TGCAGTGCTAGAGATGTGCGGGAGGGCCCTAACGAGCAGTACTTC
TRBV29-1	13	few	TRBJ2-7	.	CSVQLLLSYEQYF	TGCAGCGTTCAATTGCTGCTCTCCTACGAGCAGTACTTC
TRBV20-1	15	.	TRBJ1-2	TRBD1	CSARDARGTDYGYTF	TGCAGTGCTAGAGACGCCAGGGGGACGGACTATGGCTACACCTTC
TRBV24-1	15	few	TRBJ2-3	TRBD1	CATRAGTGAEDTQYF	TGTGCCACCAGGGCCGGGACAGGGGCGGAAGATACGCAGTATTTT
TRBV12-3/TRBV12-4	13	many	TRBJ2-1	.	CASRPTLGIEQFF	TGTGCCAGCAGACCCACCCTAGGAATTGAGCAGTTCTTC
TRBV20-1	13	many	TRBJ2-7	TRBD2	CSARGLAVTEQYF	TGCAGTGCAAGGGGACTAGCGGTAACGGAGCAGTACTTC
TRBV6-6	18	.	TRBJ2-2	.	CASSYLGASPPNTGELFF	TGTGCCAGCAGTTACTTGGGGGCTAGCCCTCCGAACACCGGGGAGCTGTTTTTT
TRBV28	13	many	TRBJ2-5	.	CASSFEAFETQYF	TGTGCCAGCAGTTTCGAGGCATTCGAGACCCAGTACTTC
TRBV9	16	few	TRBJ2-1	.	CASSALDSRSYNEQFF	TGTGCCAGCAGCGCATTAGACAGCCGCTCCTACAATGAGCAGTTCTTC
TRBV28	15	.	TRBJ2-2	TRBD2	CASKISGRRTGELFF	TGTGCCAGCAAAATTAGCGGGAGGCGCACCGGGGAGCTGTTTTTT
TRBV18	13	many	TRBJ2-1	.	CASSQESSNEQFF	TGTGCCAGCTCACAGGAGAGTTCCAATGAGCAGTTCTTC
TRBV20-1	16	few	TRBJ2-4	.	CSAGRKGFGAKNIQYF	TGCAGTGCTGGACGTAAGGGGTTTGGAGCCAAAAACATTCAGTACTTC
TRBV9	14	.	TRBJ2-2	.	CASRPPSDTGELFF	TGTGCCAGCAGGCCCCCCTCCGACACCGGGGAGCTGTTTTTT
TRBV5-1	14	few	TRBJ1-5	TRBD1	CASSLEGASQPQHF	TGCGCCAGCAGCTTGGAGGGGGCCAGTCAGCCCCAGCATTTT
TRBV12-3/TRBV12-4	14	.	TRBJ2-7	.	CASSPDPSGLEQYF	TGTGCCAGCAGTCCCGACCCGTCGGGGCTCGAGCAGTACTTC
TRBV10-3	13	many	TRBJ2-7	.	CAISGQDTYEQYF	TGTGCCATCAGTGGACAGGATACCTACGAGCAGTACTTC
TRBV2	17	few	TRBJ2-3	TRBD2	CASSEMGLAGRKGTQYF	TGTGCCAGCAGTGAAATGGGACTAGCGGGTCGTAAGGGTACGCAGTATTTT
TRBV12-3/TRBV12-4	14	many	TRBJ2-7	TRBD2	CASSLGTSGNEQYF	TGTGCCAGCAGTTTGGGGACTAGCGGGAACGAGCAGTACTTC
TRBV20-1	13	many	TRBJ2-3	.	CSAVDSLTDTQYF	TGCAGTGCCGTAGACTCACTCACAGATACGCAGTATTTT
TRBV3-1	11	.	TRBJ2-4	.	CASSPRDIQYF	TGTGCCAGCAGCCCCCGGGACATACAGTACTTC
TRBV3-1	16	.	TRBJ2-7	TRBD2	CASSQEGASGTYEQYF	TGTGCCAGCAGCCAAGAGGGGGCTAGCGGGACTTACGAGCAGTACTTC
TRBV3-1	12	.	TRBJ2-3	.	CASRGNTDTQYF	TGTGCCAGCAGGGGGAACACAGATACGCAGTATTTT
TRBV5-1	16	.	TRBJ2-2	TRBD2	CASSLASGGNTGELFF	TGCGCCAGCAGCTTGGCTAGCGGGGGGAACACCGGGGAGCTGTTTTTT
TRBV7-9	14	few	TRBJ2-5	TRBD2	CASSLSQGGETQYF	TGTGCCAGCAGCTTAAGTCAGGGAGGGGAGACCCAGTACTTC